These 15 T cell receptor beta chains share one sample of origin, sequenced in a study of blood T cell repertoires in COVID-19 (dated by TCRdb to between 2020 and 2021). The library was produced with the immunoSEQ multiplex PCR assay. What TCRdb holds here is the immuneACCESS table cut down to in-frame rearrangements. Part of the clones is not present; checked against another copy, under half of the missing clones reflect an unresolved V gene, and the others are unexplained. The sample table holds 45,000 or so clones, of which approximately 90% were seen once. Around 10% of the sample is held by the ten biggest clonotypes. Sequencing was done on a sample of peripheral blood. These receptors were obtained from a woman older than 75 with active COVID-19.

The CDR3: CASSPRQGRTTDNEQFF. The DNA of the CDR3 is TGTGCCAGCTCACCAAGACAGGGAAGAACTACGGACAATGAGCAGTTCTTC. V is TRBV18 and J is TRBJ2-1, with 7 bases lining up with TRBD1. CDR1 is KGHSH, CDR2 LQKENI, per germline. V trimming: 2 bases; J trimming: 5 bases; junction bases outside the gene matches: 12. The CDR3 totals 17 residues.

The CDR3 sequence: CASSKGQGILAKNIQYF. The CDR3 coding sequence is TGTGCCAGTAGTAAGGGACAGGGAATCCTAGCCAAAAACATTCAGTACTTC. The rearrangement links TRBV19 to TRBJ2-4, with TRBD1 matching 9 bases. This CDR3 has 17 residues. Looked up from germline, CDR1 is LNHDA and CDR2 is SQIVND (reference sequence). J lost 0 bases, V lost 4 bases, and 7 bases had no gene match.

The chain carries TRBV10-3 and TRBJ1-1, with D uncertain. The CDR3 consists of 14 residues. Germline V gives CDR1 ENHRY, CDR2 SYGVKD. Deletions cut 7 bases from V and 3 bases from J, with 15 bases between. Here the CDR3 reads CAITRAAGDTEAFF. CDR3 sequence (DNA): TGTGCCATCACCCGGGCTGCGGGTGACACTGAAGCTTTCTTT.

This chain uses TRBV4-3 with TRBJ2-5; TRBD2 matches at 8 bases. The germline gives CDR1 LGHNA, CDR2 YSLEER. The V gene end was trimmed by 0 bases and the J gene end by 2 bases; junction bases not matched to a gene: 11. This CDR3 spans 18 amino acids. DNA of the CDR3: TGCGCCAGCAGCCAAGATCTTTCCGGGGGGGCCGGGCAAGAGACCCAGTACTTC. This gives the protein CASSQDLSGGAGQETQYF.

This chain uses TRBV19 with TRBJ2-1; 11 bases fit TRBD2. This CDR3 spans 19 amino acids. Trimming removed 5 bases from V and 5 bases from J; junction bases left unmatched: 17. Germline V CDR1 and CDR2: LNHDA, SQIVND (reference sequence). Here the CDR3 DNA reads TGTGCCAGTAGTTTCCCGCGTGGTAGCGGGGGGGCCTCGGACAATGAGCAGTTCTTC. Translation gives CASSFPRGSGGASDNEQFF. The variable domain in full, completed from reference TRBV19 and TRBJ2-1, reads DGGITQSPKYLFRKEGQNVTLSCEQNLNHDAMYWYRQDPGQGLRLIYYSQIVNDFQKGDIAEGYSVSREKKESFPLTVTSAQKNPTAFYLCASSFPRGSGGASDNEQFFGPGTRLTVL.

V gene TRBV9 combines with J gene TRBJ1-3, with 9 bases identical to TRBD1. The CDR3 covers 15 residues. CDR1 is SGDLS and CDR2 is YYNGEE in the germline V gene. Unmatched junction bases numbered 4, after V lost 2 bases and J lost 4 bases. The CDR3 protein is CASSVGTGWGNTIYF. The CDR3 DNA is TGTGCCAGCAGCGTCGGGACAGGGTGGGGAAACACCATATATTTT.

The rearrangement links TRBV6-5 to TRBJ1-1; 7 bases fit TRBD1. Germline CDR1 reads MNHEY; CDR2 reads SVGAGI. The length of the CDR3 is 13 residues. Trimming removed 5 bases from V and 1 base from J; junction bases left unmatched: 1. CDR3 loop: CASSRQGNTEAFF. The CDR3 bases are TGTGCCAGCAGTAGACAGGGGAACACTGAAGCTTTCTTT.

CDR3 sequence (DNA): TGTGCCAGCCGAAAGACTAGCGGGGGTTCTTGGGACGAGCAGTACTTC. Translation: CASRKTSGGSWDEQYF. This chain links TRBV27 with TRBJ2-7, with 12 bases identical to TRBD2. The CDR3 contains 16 residues. Germline V gene lookup returns CDR1 MNHEY and CDR2 SMNVEV (reference sequence). V lost 8 bases and J lost 5; bases outside the gene matches: 13.

V usage is TRBV7-2 and J usage is TRBJ1-4, with D possibly matching TRBD1 (6 bases). Trimming pared 5 bases from V and 7 bases from J, leaving 14 bases between. CDR3 length: 14 residues. Germline-derived CDR1 and CDR2 are SGHTA and FQGNSA. As DNA, the CDR3 is TGTGCCAGCAGCCCGGACAGCATCAGTGAAAAACTGTTTTTT. Residues: CASSPDSISEKLFF.

The chain has TRBV9 and TRBJ1-6; D is unclear. Germline loops: CDR1 SGDLS, CDR2 YYNGEE. The CDR3 loop spans 13 amino acids. V was trimmed by 0 bases and J by 10 bases, leaving 8 bases between them. This chain's CDR3 is CASSVEEGSPLHF. DNA of the CDR3: TGTGCCAGCAGCGTAGAGGAGGGATCACCCCTCCACTTT.

The rearrangement links TRBV19 to TRBJ1-6; D possibly corresponds to TRBD1 (5 bases). V lost 9 bases and J 3 bases, leaving 18 bases between the germline ends. The CDR3 consists of 16 residues. CDR1 is LNHDA, CDR2 SQIVND, per germline (reference sequence). Here the CDR3 reads CASNFRGQGYNSPLHF. CDR3 in DNA: TGTGCCAGCAATTTCCGAGGCCAGGGCTATAATTCACCCCTCCACTTT.

The rearrangement joins TRBV9 to TRBJ2-1; no firm D call. With 0 bases removed from V and 7 bases from J, the gap between germline ends came to 14 bases. CDR3 length equals 15 residues. Looked up from germline, CDR1 is SGDLS and CDR2 is YYNGEE. CDR3 bases: TGTGCCAGCAGCGTAGACGGCAGGATTAGTAATGAGCAGTTCTTC. Its translation: CASSVDGRISNEQFF.

This clone showed up just a few times. The chain uses TRBV7-9 and TRBJ1-6; no firm D call. In germline, CDR1 is SEHNR, CDR2 FQNEAQ (reference sequence). V lost 5 bases and J lost 7, with 15 bases in between. The CDR3 has 15 residues. The CDR3 DNA reads as TGTGCCAGCAGCCGTCTTAGTCCTCAAAATTCACCCCTCCACTTT. Its translation: CASSRLSPQNSPLHF.

This clone was counted between two and nine times. The rearrangement uses TRBV28 and TRBJ1-2; D gene uncertain. The V gene's germline CDR1 is MDHEN and CDR2 SYDVKM. CDR3 size: 12 residues. V lost 5 bases and J 8 bases, leaving 12 bases between the germline ends. The CDR3 DNA follows: TGTGCCAGCAGTATGCGGGCTGGGGGCTACACCTTC. Its protein is CASSMRAGGYTF.

The chain carries TRBV19 and TRBJ2-3; 7 bases are a match to TRBD1. This CDR3 contains 13 residues. The germline gives CDR1 LNHDA, CDR2 SQIVND (reference sequence). V shed 4 bases, J shed 11 bases, and the junction held 9 bases outside the gene matches. In DNA, the CDR3 is TGTGCCAGTAGTACCGCTCGACAGGGAAGGCAGTATTTT. Translating it yields CASSTARQGRQYF.